A selection of T cell receptor beta chains follows, all from one sample in a study of cytomegalovirus exposure and HLA in healthy donors. Sequencing was performed with immunoSEQ multiplex PCR; in TCRdb, only in-frame clones are kept and a portion is missing. The table includes 110,000 to 150,000 clones, around 75% detected once. Source material: PBMCs. The source of these receptors is a woman in her thirties or forties in good health and CMV-seronegative. The CDR3 runs from the conserved cysteine through the conserved F or W. D genes are given only for firm matches. Some rows have no size entry. The others give once, few or many, or a class for an expanded clone.

D | J | size | V | DNA | CDR3
NA | TRBJ1-1 | few | TRBV5-6 | TGTGCCAGCAGACAGACAGGGAACACTGAAGCTTTCTTT | CASRQTGNTEAFF
NA | TRBJ1-5 | NA | TRBV27 | TGTGCCAGCAGTTTACTTCAGGGTGGCAATCAGCCCCAGCATTTT | CASSLLQGGNQPQHF
NA | TRBJ2-3 | NA | TRBV11-1 | TGTGCCAGCAGACCGACAGCCACAGATACGCAGTATTTT | CASRPTATDTQYF
NA | TRBJ2-3 | NA | TRBV5-8 | TGTGCCAGCAGCTTGGGGGGGGTTCGGAATACGCAGTATTTT | CASSLGGVRNTQYF
NA | TRBJ2-7 | once | TRBV5-1 | TGCGCCAGCAGCTTGGGGACAGTAGCCTACGAGCAGTACTTC | CASSLGTVAYEQYF
TRBD2 | TRBJ2-7 | NA | TRBV7-9 | TGTTCCAGCAGCCCGACTAGCGACTACTACGAGCAGTACTTC | CSSSPTSDYYEQYF
NA | TRBJ2-3 | NA | TRBV18 | TGTGCCAGCACATTGACAGGATACACAGATACGCAGTATTTT | CASTLTGYTDTQYF
TRBD2 | TRBJ2-5 | NA | TRBV7-7 | TGTGCCAGCAGCCCGGGACTAGCGGGAGGCCGGGAGACCCAGTACTTC | CASSPGLAGGRETQYF
NA | TRBJ2-3 | NA | TRBV4-1 | TGCGCCAGCAGCCCGAGTTTATTAGCAGATACGCAGTATTTT | CASSPSLLADTQYF
TRBD1 | TRBJ1-1 | NA | TRBV10-3 | TGTGCCACAGCGCTACAGGGGGAATGGACTGAAGCTTTCTTT | CATALQGEWTEAFF
NA | TRBJ2-1 | NA | TRBV6-5 | TGTGCCAGCAGGCCATCCGCGGGGGAGCAGTTCTTC | CASRPSAGEQFF
TRBD2 | TRBJ2-3 | NA | TRBV18 | TGTGCCAGCTCATTACCTAGCGGGAGCACAGATACGCAGTATTTT | CASSLPSGSTDTQYF
NA | TRBJ2-2 | NA | TRBV11-2 | TGTGCCAGCAGTCCGTTGCCAGGCTCGAACACCGGGGAGCTGTTTTTT | CASSPLPGSNTGELFF
TRBD1 | TRBJ1-5 | NA | TRBV2 | TGTGCCAGCAGTTTCCAGGGGGCCCGCAATCAGCCCCAGCATTTT | CASSFQGARNQPQHF
TRBD2 | TRBJ2-1 | NA | TRBV27 | TGTGCCAGCAGCATGCCGGGACTAGCGGGTTACAATGAGCAGTTCTTC | CASSMPGLAGYNEQFF
TRBD2 | TRBJ2-7 | NA | TRBV2 | TGTGCCAGCAGGGGGATGACTAGCGGGTACGAGCAGTACTTC | CASRGMTSGYEQYF
TRBD1 | TRBJ1-1 | NA | TRBV5-1 | TGCGCCAGTTCGGACAGGGGGCGTTTTGGGAACACTGAAGTGACTTTCTTT | CASSDRGRFGNTEVTFF
TRBD1 | TRBJ1-1 | NA | TRBV2 | TGTGCCAGCAGTCGGGACAGGGGAATGAACACTGAAGCTTTCTTT | CASSRDRGMNTEAFF
TRBD1 | TRBJ1-1 | NA | TRBV6-1 | TGTGCCAGCAGTGAACCCGGGACAGCTATTACTGAAGCTTTCTTT | CASSEPGTAITEAFF
TRBD1 | TRBJ2-7 | few | TRBV28 | TGTGCCAGCAGAAGACAGGGAAACTACGAGCAGTACTTC | CASRRQGNYEQYF
TRBD1 | TRBJ1-2 | NA | TRBV7-8 | TGTGCCAGCAGCTTAGACAGGGGTAGGGGCTACACCTTC | CASSLDRGRGYTF
TRBD1 | TRBJ2-2 | NA | TRBV19 | TGTGCCACTCAGGGGGCCGGGGAGCTGTTTTTT | CATQGAGELFF
NA | TRBJ1-1 | NA | TRBV30 | TGTGCCCGTAATTCGGCAGGACTCCCCCCTGAAGCTTTCTTT | CARNSAGLPPEAFF
TRBD1 | TRBJ2-4 | NA | TRBV23-1 | TGCGCCAGCAGTCAATGCGGACAGGGAACGGTTCAGTACTTC | CASSQCGQGTVQYF
TRBD1 | TRBJ2-1 | NA | TRBV4-1 | TGCGCCAGCCGACAGGGCAGAGCCGAGCAGTTCTTC | CASRQGRAEQFF
NA | TRBJ1-1 | NA | TRBV7-9 | TGTGCCAGCAGCTTATTCCCGGGTTACACTGAAGCTTTCTTT | CASSLFPGYTEAFF
NA | TRBJ1-6 | NA | TRBV5-4 | TGTGCCAGCAGCCTAGACCTTGACAATTCACCCCTCCACTTT | CASSLDLDNSPLHF
NA | TRBJ2-7 | NA | TRBV5-1 | TGCGCCAGCAGCTTGGAGCTAGCAACGTATGAGCAGTACTTC | CASSLELATYEQYF
TRBD1 | TRBJ1-4 | NA | TRBV19 | TGTGCCAGTCGGGAGACAGGGCTGGATGAAAAACTGTTTTTT | CASRETGLDEKLFF
TRBD2 | TRBJ2-2 | NA | TRBV25-1 | TGTGCCAGCAGTGATGGGCTAGCGGGAACGAACACCGGGGAGCTGTTTTTT | CASSDGLAGTNTGELFF
NA | TRBJ1-6 | NA | TRBV7-6 | TGTGCCAGCAGCCCGGACAGCTATAATTCACCCCTCCACTTT | CASSPDSYNSPLHF
NA | TRBJ1-2 | few | TRBV19 | TGTGCCAGTACAGGGGCAGGGGGCTACACCTTC | CASTGAGGYTF
NA | TRBJ2-5 | NA | TRBV4-2 | TGTGCCAGCAGCGCGCTATCGCAGGGGAATCAAGAGACCCAGTACTTC | CASSALSQGNQETQYF
TRBD1 | TRBJ1-1 | NA | TRBV18 | TGTGCCAGCTCACCCCGGACAGGGGGCACTGAAGCTTTCTTT | CASSPRTGGTEAFF
NA | TRBJ1-6 | NA | TRBV28 | TGTGCCAGCAGCCAAGACAGGTTCCTGGCCCCTGGTTCACCCCTCCACTTT | CASSQDRFLAPGSPLHF
NA | TRBJ2-7 | NA | TRBV7-9 | TGTGCCACCACTACGGAAAACTCCTACGAGCAGTACTTC | CATTTENSYEQYF
NA | TRBJ2-7 | NA | TRBV27 | TGTGCCACCTGTCACGGCTACGAGCAGTACTTC | CATCHGYEQYF
NA | TRBJ2-5 | NA | TRBV30 | TGTGCCTGGAGTGTACAAGGGGCAGAGACCCAGTACTTC | CAWSVQGAETQYF
TRBD1 | TRBJ2-5 | NA | TRBV2 | TGTGCCAGCAGAACCCGGGGACAGGACTTCGGGACCCAGTACTTC | CASRTRGQDFGTQYF
NA | TRBJ2-5 | NA | TRBV6-5 | TGTGCCAGCAGATCCGGGTCCGGAGAGACCCAGTACTTC | CASRSGSGETQYF
TRBD1 | TRBJ1-2 | NA | TRBV19 | TGTGCCAGTAGTTTCCAGGGGGCGGGCTACACCTTC | CASSFQGAGYTF
NA | TRBJ1-1 | NA | TRBV7-9 | TGTTCCAGCAGCACCACAGGGTTGGGTGAAGCTTTCTTT | CSSSTTGLGEAFF